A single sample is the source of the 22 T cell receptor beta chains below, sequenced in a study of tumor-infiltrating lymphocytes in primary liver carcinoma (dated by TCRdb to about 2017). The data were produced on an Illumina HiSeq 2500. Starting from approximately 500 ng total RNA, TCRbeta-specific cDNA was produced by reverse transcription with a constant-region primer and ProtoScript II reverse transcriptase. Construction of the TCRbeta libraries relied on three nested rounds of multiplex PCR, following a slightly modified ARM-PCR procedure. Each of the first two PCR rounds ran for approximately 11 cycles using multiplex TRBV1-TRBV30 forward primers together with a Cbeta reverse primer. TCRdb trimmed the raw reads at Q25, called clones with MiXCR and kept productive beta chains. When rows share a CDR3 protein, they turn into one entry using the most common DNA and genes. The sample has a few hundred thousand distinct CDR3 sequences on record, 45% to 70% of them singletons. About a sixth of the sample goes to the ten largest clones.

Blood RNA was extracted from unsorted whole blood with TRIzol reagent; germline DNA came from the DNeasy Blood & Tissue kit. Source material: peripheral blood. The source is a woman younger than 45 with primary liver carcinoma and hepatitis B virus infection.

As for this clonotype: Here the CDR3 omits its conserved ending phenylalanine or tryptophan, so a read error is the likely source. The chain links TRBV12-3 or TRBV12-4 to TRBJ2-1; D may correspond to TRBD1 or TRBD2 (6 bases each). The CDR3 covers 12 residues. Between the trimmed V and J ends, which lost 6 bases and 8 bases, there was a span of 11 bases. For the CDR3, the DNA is TGTGCCAGCAGCCCGAGGGGGGATGAGCAGTTCTTA. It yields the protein CASSPRGDEQFL.

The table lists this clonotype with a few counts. This CDR3 is CASSLALAGGYDEQFF. CDR3 coding DNA: TGTGCCAGCAGTTTAGCCCTAGCGGGTGGTTACGATGAGCAGTTCTTC. V is TRBV12-3 or TRBV12-4 and J is TRBJ2-1; TRBD2 matches at 8 bases. The CDR3 loop spans 16 amino acids. V lost 0 bases and J lost 8; bases outside the gene matches: 9.

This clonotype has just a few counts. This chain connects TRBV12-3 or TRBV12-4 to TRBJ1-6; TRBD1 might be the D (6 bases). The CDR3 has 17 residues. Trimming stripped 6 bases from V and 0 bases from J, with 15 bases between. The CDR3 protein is CASRVRGGNSYNSPLHF. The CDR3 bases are TGTGCCAGCAGGGTACGAGGGGGAAACTCCTATAATTCACCCCTCCACTTT.

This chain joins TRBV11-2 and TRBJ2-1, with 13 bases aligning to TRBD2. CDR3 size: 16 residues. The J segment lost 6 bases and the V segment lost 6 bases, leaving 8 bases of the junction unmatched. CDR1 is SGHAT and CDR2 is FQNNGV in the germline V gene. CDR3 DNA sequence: TGTGCCAGCAGGGATACTAGCGGGAGGGCCGTCAATGAGCAGTTCTTC. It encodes CASRDTSGRAVNEQFF. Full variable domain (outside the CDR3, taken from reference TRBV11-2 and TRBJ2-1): EAGVAQSPRYKIIEKRQSVAFWCNPISGHATLYWYQQILGQGPKLLIQFQNNGVVDDSQLPKDRFSAERLKGVDSTLKIQPAKLEDSAVYLCASRDTSGRAVNEQFFGPGTRLTVL.

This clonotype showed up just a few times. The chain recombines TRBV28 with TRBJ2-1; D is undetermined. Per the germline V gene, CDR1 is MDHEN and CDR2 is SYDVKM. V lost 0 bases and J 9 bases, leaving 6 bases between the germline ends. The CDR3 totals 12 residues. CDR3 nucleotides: TGTGCCAGCAGTTTATGGGCGAGTGAGCAGTTCTTC. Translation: CASSLWASEQFF.

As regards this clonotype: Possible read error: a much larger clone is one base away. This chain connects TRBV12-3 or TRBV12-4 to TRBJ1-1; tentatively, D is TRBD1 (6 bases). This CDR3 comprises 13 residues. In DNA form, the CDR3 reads TGTGCCAGCTCCCAGGGTCGGGACACTGACGCTTTCTTT. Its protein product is CASSQGRDTDAFF.

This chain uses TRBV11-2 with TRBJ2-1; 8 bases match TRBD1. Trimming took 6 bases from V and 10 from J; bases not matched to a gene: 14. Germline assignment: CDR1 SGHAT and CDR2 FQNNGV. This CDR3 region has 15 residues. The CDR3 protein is CASRTIGQGASEQFF. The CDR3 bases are TGTGCCAGCAGGACCATAGGGCAGGGGGCATCGGAGCAGTTCTTC.

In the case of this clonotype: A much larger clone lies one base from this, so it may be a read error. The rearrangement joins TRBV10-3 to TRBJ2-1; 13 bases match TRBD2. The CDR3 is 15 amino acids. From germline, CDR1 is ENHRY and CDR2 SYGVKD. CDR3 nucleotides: TGTGCCATCAGCCCCGGGACTAGCGGGAACGATGAGCAGCTCTTC. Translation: CAISPGTSGNDEQLF.

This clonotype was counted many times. CDR3 loop: CSVEAGTGAEAFF. CDR3 DNA sequence: TGCAGCGTTGAAGCAGGGACAGGGGCTGAAGCTTTCTTT. The rearrangement uses TRBV29-1 and TRBJ1-1; 10 nucleotides agree with TRBD1. This CDR3 region has 13 residues. Trimming removed 1 base from V and 6 bases from J; junction bases left unmatched: 2. Germline V gives CDR1 SQVTM, CDR2 ANQGSEA.

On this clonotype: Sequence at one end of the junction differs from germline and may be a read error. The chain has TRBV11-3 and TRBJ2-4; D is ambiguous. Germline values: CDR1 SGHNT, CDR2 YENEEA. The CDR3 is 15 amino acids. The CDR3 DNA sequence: TGTGCCAGCAGCCCCGGTTTCCCAGCCAAAAACGTTCAGTACTTC. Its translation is CASSPGFPAKNVQYF.

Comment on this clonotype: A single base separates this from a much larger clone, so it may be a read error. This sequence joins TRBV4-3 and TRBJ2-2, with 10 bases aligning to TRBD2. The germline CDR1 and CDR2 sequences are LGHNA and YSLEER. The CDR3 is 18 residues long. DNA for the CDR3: TGCGCCAGCAACCAAGATCTGTCACTAGCGGGACCCAGCGGGGAGCTGTTTTTT. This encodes CASNQDLSLAGPSGELFF.

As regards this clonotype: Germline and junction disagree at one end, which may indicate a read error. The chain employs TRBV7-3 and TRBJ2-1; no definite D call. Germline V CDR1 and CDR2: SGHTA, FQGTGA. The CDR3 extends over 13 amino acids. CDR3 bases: TGTGCCAGCAGCCTCCGATCCAACAATGAGCAGTCCTTC. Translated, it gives CASSLRSNNEQSF.

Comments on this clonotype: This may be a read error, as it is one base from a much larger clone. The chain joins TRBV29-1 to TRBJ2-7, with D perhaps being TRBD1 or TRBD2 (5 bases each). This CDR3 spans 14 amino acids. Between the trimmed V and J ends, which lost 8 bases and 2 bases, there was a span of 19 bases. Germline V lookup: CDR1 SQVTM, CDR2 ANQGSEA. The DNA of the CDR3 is TGCAGCTCCCGGGACGCGCCTACCACCTACGAGCAGTACTTC. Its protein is CSSRDAPTTYEQYF.

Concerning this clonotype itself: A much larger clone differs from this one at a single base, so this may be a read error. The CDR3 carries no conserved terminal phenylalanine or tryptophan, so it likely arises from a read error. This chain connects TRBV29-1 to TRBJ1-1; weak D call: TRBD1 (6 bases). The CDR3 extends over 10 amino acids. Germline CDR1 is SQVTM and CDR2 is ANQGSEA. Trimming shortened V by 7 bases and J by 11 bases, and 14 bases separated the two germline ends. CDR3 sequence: CSAMDRDAFL. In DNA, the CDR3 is TGCAGCGCCATGGACAGAGATGCTTTCCTT.

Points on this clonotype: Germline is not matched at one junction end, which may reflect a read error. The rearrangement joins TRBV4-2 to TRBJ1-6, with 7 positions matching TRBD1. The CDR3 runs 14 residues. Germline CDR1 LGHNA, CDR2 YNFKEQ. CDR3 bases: TGTACCAGCAGCCCCCCTGGGGGACAGACACCCCTCCACTTT. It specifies CTSSPPGGQTPLHF.

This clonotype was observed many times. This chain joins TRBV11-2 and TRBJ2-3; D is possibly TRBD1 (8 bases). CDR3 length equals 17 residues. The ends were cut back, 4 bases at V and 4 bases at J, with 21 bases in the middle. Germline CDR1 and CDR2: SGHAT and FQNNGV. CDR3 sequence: CASSSGLRTGRADTQYF. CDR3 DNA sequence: TGTGCCAGCAGCTCAGGATTGAGGACAGGGAGGGCAGATACGCAGTATTTT. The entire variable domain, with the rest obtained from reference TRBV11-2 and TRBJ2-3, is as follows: EAGVAQSPRYKIIEKRQSVAFWCNPISGHATLYWYQQILGQGPKLLIQFQNNGVVDDSQLPKDRFSAERLKGVDSTLKIQPAKLEDSAVYLCASSSGLRTGRADTQYFGPGTRLTVL.

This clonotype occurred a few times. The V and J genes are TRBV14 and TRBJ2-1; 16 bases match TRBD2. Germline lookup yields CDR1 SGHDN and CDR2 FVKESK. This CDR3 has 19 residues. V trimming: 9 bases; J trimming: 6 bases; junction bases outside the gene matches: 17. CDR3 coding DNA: TGTGCCAGAAGGGCACCGGGACTAGCGGGAGGGCCTGTGGGCAATGAGCAGTTCTTC. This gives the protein CARRAPGLAGGPVGNEQFF.

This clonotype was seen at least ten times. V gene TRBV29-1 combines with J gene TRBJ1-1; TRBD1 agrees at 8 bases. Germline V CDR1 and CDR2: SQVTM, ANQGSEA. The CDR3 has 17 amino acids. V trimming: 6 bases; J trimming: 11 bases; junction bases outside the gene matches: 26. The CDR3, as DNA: TGCAGCGTCCAAAACGGCAGGGGGCCGGAGAGATGGGGTGGCGCTTTCTTT. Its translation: CSVQNGRGPERWGGAFF.

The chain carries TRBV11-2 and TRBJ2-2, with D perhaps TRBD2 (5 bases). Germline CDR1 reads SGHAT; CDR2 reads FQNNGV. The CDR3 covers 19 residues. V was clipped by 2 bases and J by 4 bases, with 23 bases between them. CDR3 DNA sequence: TGTGCCAGCAGCTTATTTCGATTGGTTACCAGCGGAAGCACCGGGGAGCTGTTTTTT. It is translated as CASSLFRLVTSGSTGELFF.

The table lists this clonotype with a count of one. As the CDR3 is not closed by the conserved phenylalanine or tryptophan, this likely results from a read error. CDR3: CASSLAARVNTEAFC. Written as DNA, the CDR3 is TGTGCCAGCAGTTTAGCGGCCAGGGTGAACACTGAAGCTTTCTGT. The rearrangement uses TRBV12-3 or TRBV12-4 and TRBJ1-1; perhaps TRBD1 as D (5 bases). The V end lost 0 bases, the J end lost 0 bases, and 8 bases lay between the germline ends. The CDR3 loop spans 15 amino acids.

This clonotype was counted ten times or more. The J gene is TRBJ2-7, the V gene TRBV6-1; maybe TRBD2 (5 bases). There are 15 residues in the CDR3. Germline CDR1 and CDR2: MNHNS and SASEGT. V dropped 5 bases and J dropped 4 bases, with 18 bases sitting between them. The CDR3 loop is CASSRELLGGYEQYF. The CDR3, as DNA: TGTGCCAGCAGTAGGGAACTACTAGGCGGGTACGAGCAGTACTTC.

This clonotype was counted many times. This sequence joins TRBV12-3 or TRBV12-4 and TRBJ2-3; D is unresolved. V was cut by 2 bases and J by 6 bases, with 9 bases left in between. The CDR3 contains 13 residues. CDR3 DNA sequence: TGTGCCAGCAGTTTAACAGAGCTCGATACGCAGTATTTT. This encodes CASSLTELDTQYF.